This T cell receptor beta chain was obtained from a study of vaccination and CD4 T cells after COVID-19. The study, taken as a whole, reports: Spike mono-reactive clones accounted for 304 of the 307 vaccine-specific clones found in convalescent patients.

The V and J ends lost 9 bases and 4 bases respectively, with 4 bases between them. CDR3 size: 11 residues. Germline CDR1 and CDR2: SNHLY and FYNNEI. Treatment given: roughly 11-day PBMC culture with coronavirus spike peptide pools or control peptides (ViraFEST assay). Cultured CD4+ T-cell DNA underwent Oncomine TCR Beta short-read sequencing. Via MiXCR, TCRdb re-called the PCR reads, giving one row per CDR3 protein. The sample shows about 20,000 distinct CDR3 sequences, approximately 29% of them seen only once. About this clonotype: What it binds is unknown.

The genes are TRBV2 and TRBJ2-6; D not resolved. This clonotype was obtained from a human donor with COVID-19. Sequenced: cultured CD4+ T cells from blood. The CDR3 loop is CARGGANVLTF. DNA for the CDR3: TGTGCCAGAGGGGGGGCCAACGTCCTGACTTTC.